This T cell receptor beta chain appears in the sequencing data of a study of T cells in women clearing cervical HPV infection. TCRdb's table, derived via immunoSEQ multiplex PCR, lists solely in-frame clones and lacks some. This repertoire includes tens of thousands of clones. CDR1 is SGHVS, CDR2 FQNEAQ, per germline. The CDR3 has 16 amino acids. HPV was found by MY09/MY11 PCR and dot-blot genotyping. About this clone itself: The observed sequence ends 3 residues before the CDR3 terminus, with the missing tail filled in from the germline J gene.

The clonotype comes from a woman aged 18 to 75 with a cervical HPV16 infection that either progressed to CIN3+ or cleared (not recorded which). This chain joins TRBV7-8 and TRBJ1-3; 8 bases map to TRBD1. Sequencing input: blood buffy coat. CDR3 amino acids: CASSTGQGPREGLIYF. CDR3 DNA, as far as it was read: TGTGCCAGCAGCACCGGACAGGGCCCGAGGGAGGGATTG.